Reported below is one TCR beta chain. The data are from a study of blood T cell repertoires in COVID-19. Whole-study context: Acute-phase and convalescent COVID-19 samples originated in the United States, Italy and Spain. T cells, B-cell-depleted T cells, or PBMCs provided the cDNA or gDNA that served as material.

Seattle patients were enrolled during active infection and followed longitudinally. The data were produced by immunoSEQ multiplex PCR, yet TCRdb's version contains in-frame clones alone and is incomplete. This sample carries under 550,000 clones, 85% to 90% of them seen once, and the ten largest clones take 0.75% to 0.85%. The CDR3 consists of 17 residues. V shed 5 bases and J shed 0 bases, with 16 bases lying between them. The germline CDR1 and CDR2 sequences are MNHNY and SVGAGI (reference sequence). This receptor was obtained from a man between 18 and 35 years old with COVID-19, enrolled during active disease. Sequenced: peripheral blood. The rearrangement uses TRBV6-6 and TRBJ2-2; D perhaps matches TRBD1 (6 bases). The DNA of the CDR3 is TGTGCCAGCAGTCGGCCCAAGGACAGCGCGAACACCGGGGAGCTGTTTTTT. Its translation is CASSRPKDSANTGELFF.